A single sample is the source of the 6 T cell receptor beta chains below, sequenced in a study of T cell changes during pregnancy in multiple sclerosis. TCRdb's copy holds only in-frame clones and misses some; the assay was immunoSEQ multiplex PCR. There are 77,000 or so clones in the sample; just under 95% occur only once, and less than 0.85% lies in the top ten. Sequenced here: peripheral blood, sampled in the second trimester of pregnancy. These receptors all stem from a female donor in good health, enrolled as a control in a pregnancy study.

This clone was seen only once. The CDR3 DNA follows: TGTGCCAGCAGCTTGGACGGGACAGGGGGCAAAGGCTACGAGCAGTACTTC. This encodes CASSLDGTGGKGYEQYF. The gene calls are TRBV7-2 and TRBJ2-7; 12 bases map to TRBD1. V was pared by 3 bases and J by 3 bases, with 9 bases of the junction left unmatched. The germline V gene has CDR1 SGHTA and CDR2 FQGNSA. The CDR3 totals 17 residues. Supplemented by reference TRBV7-2 and TRBJ2-7, the full variable domain reads GAGVSQSPSNKVTEKGKDVELRCDPISGHTALYWYRQSLGQGLEFLIYFQGNSAPDKSGLPSDRFSAERTGGSVSTLTIQRTQQEDSAVYLCASSLDGTGGKGYEQYFGPGTRLTVT.

V usage is TRBV19 and J usage is TRBJ1-2; 7 nucleotides align to TRBD1. The CDR3 spans 13 residues. Trimming removed 7 bases from V and 2 bases from J; junction bases left unmatched: 4. CDR1 and CDR2 from the germline V gene are LNHDA and SQIVND (reference sequence). The CDR3 spells CASTPQGNYGYTF. The CDR3, as DNA: TGTGCCAGTACTCCACAGGGGAACTATGGCTACACCTTC.

The chain uses TRBV6-5 and TRBJ1-2; no reliable D call. The CDR3 has 13 amino acids. Per the germline V gene, CDR1 is MNHEY and CDR2 is SVGAGI. Trimming took off 6 bases at V and 6 bases at J, with 14 bases between the two ends. The CDR3: CASSPPVPDGYTF. The CDR3 DNA follows: TGTGCCAGCAGCCCACCCGTGCCGGATGGCTACACCTTC.

The rearrangement uses TRBV19 and TRBJ2-5; perhaps TRBD1 as D (7 bases). Germline V gene lookup returns CDR1 LNHDA and CDR2 SQIVND (reference sequence). The V gene lost 10 bases and the J gene lost 4 bases, with 16 bases spanning the gap. CDR3 length: 13 amino acids. CDR3 nucleotides: TGTGCCACCTCGGTGCAGGGGGGAGAGACCCAGTACTTC. Translated, it gives CATSVQGGETQYF.

The rearrangement joins TRBV5-8 to TRBJ1-1; 10 nucleotides align to TRBD1. Germline V gene lookup returns CDR1 SGHTS and CDR2 YDEGEE. The CDR3 has 17 amino acids. Unmatched junction bases numbered 13, after V lost 7 bases and J lost 1 base. DNA of the CDR3: TGTGCCAGCCCCGGGACAGGGGATATAGTCCCGAACACTGAAGCTTTCTTT. Translated, it gives CASPGTGDIVPNTEAFF.

The rearrangement uses TRBV7-9 and TRBJ2-3; 7 nucleotides line up with TRBD1. Unmatched junction bases numbered 5, after V lost 5 bases and J lost 0 bases. The CDR3 covers 15 residues. The germline V gene has CDR1 SEHNR and CDR2 FQNEAQ (reference sequence). The CDR3 coding sequence is TGTGCCAGCAGCGGGACAGTGACTAGCACAGATACGCAGTATTTT. Its translation is CASSGTVTSTDTQYF.